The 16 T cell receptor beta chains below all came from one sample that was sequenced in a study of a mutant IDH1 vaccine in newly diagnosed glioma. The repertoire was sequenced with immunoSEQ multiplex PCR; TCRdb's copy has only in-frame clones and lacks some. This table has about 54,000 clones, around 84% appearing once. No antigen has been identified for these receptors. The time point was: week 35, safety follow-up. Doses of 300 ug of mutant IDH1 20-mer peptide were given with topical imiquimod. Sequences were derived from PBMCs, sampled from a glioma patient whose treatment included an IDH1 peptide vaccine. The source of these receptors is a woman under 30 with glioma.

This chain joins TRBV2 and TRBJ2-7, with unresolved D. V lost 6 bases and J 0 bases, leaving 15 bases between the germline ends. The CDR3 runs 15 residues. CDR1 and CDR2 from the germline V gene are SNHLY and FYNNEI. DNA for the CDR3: TGTGCCAGCAGCCTCCCCCTCGTTAGCTCCTACGAGCAGTACTTC. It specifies CASSLPLVSSYEQYF.

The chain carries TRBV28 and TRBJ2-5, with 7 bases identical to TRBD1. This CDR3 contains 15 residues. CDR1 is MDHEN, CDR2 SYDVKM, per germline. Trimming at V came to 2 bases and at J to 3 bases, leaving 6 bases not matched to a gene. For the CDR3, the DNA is TGTGCCAGCAGTTTACTGGGACAGACAAAAGAGACCCAGTACTTC. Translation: CASSLLGQTKETQYF.

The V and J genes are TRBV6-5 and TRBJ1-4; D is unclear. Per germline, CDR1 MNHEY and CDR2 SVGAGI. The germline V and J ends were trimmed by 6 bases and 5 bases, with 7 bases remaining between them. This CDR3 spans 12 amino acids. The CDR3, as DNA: TGTGCCAGCAGAAACGCCAATGAAAAACTGTTTTTT. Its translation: CASRNANEKLFF.

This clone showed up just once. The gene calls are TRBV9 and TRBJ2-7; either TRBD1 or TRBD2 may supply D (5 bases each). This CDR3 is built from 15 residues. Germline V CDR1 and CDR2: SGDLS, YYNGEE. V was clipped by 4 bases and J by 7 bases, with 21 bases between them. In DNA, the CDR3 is TGTGCCAGCAGCACCAGGGTGGCCGCAACTAGTGAGCAGTACTTC. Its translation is CASSTRVAATSEQYF. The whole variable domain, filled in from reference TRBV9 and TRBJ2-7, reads DSGVTQTPKHLITATGQRVTLRCSPRSGDLSVYWYQQSLDQGLQFLIQYYNGEERAKGNILERFSAQQFPDLHSELNLSSLELGDSALYFCASSTRVAATSEQYFGPGTRLTVT.

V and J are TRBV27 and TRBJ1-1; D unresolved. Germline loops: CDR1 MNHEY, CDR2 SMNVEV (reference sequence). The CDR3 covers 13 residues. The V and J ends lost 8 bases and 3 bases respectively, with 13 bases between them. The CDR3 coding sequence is TGTGCCAGCGGCCTGTTTCTGGACACTGAAGCTTTCTTT. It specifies CASGLFLDTEAFF.

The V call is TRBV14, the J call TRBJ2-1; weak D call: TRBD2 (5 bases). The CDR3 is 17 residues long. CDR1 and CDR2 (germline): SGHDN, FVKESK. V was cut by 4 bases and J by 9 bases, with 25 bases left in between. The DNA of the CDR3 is TGTGCCAGCAGCCTAACCTTGGGCCCTAGCTATAAGGGTGAGCAGTTCTTC. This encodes CASSLTLGPSYKGEQFF.

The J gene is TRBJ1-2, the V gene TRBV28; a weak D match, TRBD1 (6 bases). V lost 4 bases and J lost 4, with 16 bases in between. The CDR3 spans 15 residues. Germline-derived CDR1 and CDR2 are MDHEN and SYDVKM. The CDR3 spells CASSSPYRVGYGYTF. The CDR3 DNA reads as TGTGCCAGCAGTTCCCCCTACAGGGTAGGCTATGGCTACACCTTC.

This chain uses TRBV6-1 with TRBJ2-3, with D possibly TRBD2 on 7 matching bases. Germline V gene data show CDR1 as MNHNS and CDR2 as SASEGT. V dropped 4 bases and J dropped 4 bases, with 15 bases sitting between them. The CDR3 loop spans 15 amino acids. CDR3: CASSGMAGAPDTQYF. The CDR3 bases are TGTGCCAGCAGTGGGATGGCGGGGGCCCCAGATACGCAGTATTTT.

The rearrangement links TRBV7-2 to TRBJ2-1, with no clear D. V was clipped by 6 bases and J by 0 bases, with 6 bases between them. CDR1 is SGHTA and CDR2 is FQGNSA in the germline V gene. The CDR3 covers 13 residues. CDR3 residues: CASSTNSYNEQFF. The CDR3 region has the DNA TGTGCCAGCAGTACAAACTCCTACAATGAGCAGTTCTTC.

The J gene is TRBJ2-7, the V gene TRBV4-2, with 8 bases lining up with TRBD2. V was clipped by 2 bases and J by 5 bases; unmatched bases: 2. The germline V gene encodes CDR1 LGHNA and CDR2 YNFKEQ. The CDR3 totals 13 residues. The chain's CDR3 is CASSQKRENEQYF. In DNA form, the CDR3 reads TGTGCCAGCAGCCAAAAGCGGGAGAACGAGCAGTACTTC.

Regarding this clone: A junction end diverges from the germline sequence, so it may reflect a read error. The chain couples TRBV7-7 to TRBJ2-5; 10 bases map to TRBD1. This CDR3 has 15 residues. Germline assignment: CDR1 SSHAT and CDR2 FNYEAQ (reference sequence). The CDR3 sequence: CASSLDRGLGETQYF. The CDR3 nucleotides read TGTGCTAGCAGCCTAGACAGGGGGCTCGGCGAGACCCAGTACTTC.

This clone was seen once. The CDR3 protein is CASSRGRANTEAFF. Written as DNA, the CDR3 is TGTGCCAGCTCGCGGGGCAGGGCGAACACTGAAGCTTTCTTT. The V call is TRBV7-2, the J call TRBJ1-1, with D maybe TRBD1 (5 bases). Germline V lookup: CDR1 SGHTA, CDR2 FQGNSA. V was trimmed by 8 bases and J by 1 base, leaving 14 bases between them. The CDR3 length is 14 residues. Complete variable domain (other parts from reference TRBV7-2 and TRBJ1-1): GAGVSQSPSNKVTEKGKDVELRCDPISGHTALYWYRQSLGQGLEFLIYFQGNSAPDKSGLPSDRFSAERTGGSVSTLTIQRTQQEDSAVYLCASSRGRANTEAFFGQGTRLTVV.

CDR3 sequence: CASSYLPGTRETQYF. The CDR3 coding sequence is TGTGCCAGCAGCTACCTCCCGGGAACCCGAGAGACCCAGTACTTC. This sequence joins TRBV7-9 and TRBJ2-5; tentative D call: TRBD2 (5 bases). Between the trimmed V and J ends, which lost 4 bases and 4 bases, there was a span of 16 bases. The CDR3 extends over 15 amino acids. Germline CDR1 and CDR2: SEHNR and FQNEAQ (reference sequence).

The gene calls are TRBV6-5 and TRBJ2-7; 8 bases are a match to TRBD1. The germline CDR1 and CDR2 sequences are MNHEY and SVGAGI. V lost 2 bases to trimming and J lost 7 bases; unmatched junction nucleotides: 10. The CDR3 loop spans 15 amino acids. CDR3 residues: CASSYGGRGRDEQYF. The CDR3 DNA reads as TGTGCCAGCAGTTACGGAGGCAGGGGGCGGGATGAGCAGTACTTC.

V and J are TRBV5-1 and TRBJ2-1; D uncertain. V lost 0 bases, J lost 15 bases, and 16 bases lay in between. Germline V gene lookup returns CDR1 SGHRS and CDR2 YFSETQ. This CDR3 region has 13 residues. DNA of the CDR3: TGCGCCAGCAGCTTGGAAGAGGCTACATCCCTGTTCTTC. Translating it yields CASSLEEATSLFF.

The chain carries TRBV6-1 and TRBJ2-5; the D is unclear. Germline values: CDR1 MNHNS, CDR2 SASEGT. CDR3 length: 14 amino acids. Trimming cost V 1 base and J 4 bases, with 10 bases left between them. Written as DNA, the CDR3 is TGTGCCAGCAGTGAAGGCGCTAGTGTAGAGACCCAGTACTTC. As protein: CASSEGASVETQYF.